This T cell receptor beta chain was recorded in a study of T-cell reconstitution after alpha-beta-depleted transplantation in children. The sample holds one count of this clonotype. An end of the junction differs from the germline gene, which may be a read error. It was with unique molecular identifiers that the TCRbeta library was prepared. One entry per CDR3 protein, called by TCRdb with MiXCR from the PCR reads. The sample lists some 340,000 distinct CDR3 sequences; about 9.3% were seen once. CDR1 is SEHNR and CDR2 is FQNEAQ in the germline V gene (reference sequence). The CDR3 totals 11 residues. The source of this sequence is a human donor who donated a stem cell graft to a child with acute lymphoblastic leukemia. The source was PBMCs from the stem cell graft donor, collected from the stem cell graft. V usage is TRBV7-9 and J usage is TRBJ2-7; D call uncertain. The chain's CDR3 is CASSLAYVQYF. CDR3 sequence (DNA): TGTGCCAGCAGCCTCGCGTACGTGCAGTACTTC.